What follows are 4 T cell receptor beta chains derived from one specimen sequenced in a study of cytomegalovirus exposure and HLA in healthy donors. PCR involved 60 Vbeta and 13 Jbeta primers. Profiling relied on immunoSEQ multiplex PCR, and the TCRdb table lists in-frame clones only, not all of them. The data contain over 95,000 clones, about 80% of them singletons. Sequencing used PBMCs. Receptors originate from a woman aged 40-49 years in good health and CMV-seropositive.

Written as DNA, the CDR3 is TGTGCCAGCAGTGCCTCCGGGACAGGGGGCTGGAGCAATCAGCCCCAGCATTTT. It is translated as CASSASGTGGWSNQPQHF. This chain joins TRBV6-1 and TRBJ1-5; 12 bases line up with TRBD1. CDR1 is MNHNS and CDR2 is SASEGT in the germline V gene. The CDR3 runs 18 residues. V shed 4 bases and J 1 base; nucleotides not matched to a gene: 8.

This clone has more than one count but fewer than ten. This chain joins TRBV5-1 and TRBJ2-3; D is unresolved. The CDR3 length is 12 residues. Germline V gene sequence: CDR1 SGHRS, CDR2 YFSETQ. Between the trimmed V and J ends, which lost 4 bases and 2 bases, there was a span of 5 bases. The DNA of the CDR3 is TGCGCCAGCAGCCCTCCCACAGATACGCAGTATTTT. The encoded protein is CASSPPTDTQYF.

The chain links TRBV12-5 to TRBJ2-7; D possibly corresponds to TRBD1 (5 bases). The CDR3 covers 14 residues. V lost 1 base, J lost 1 base, and 8 bases lay in between. The germline V gene has CDR1 LGHNT and CDR2 FRNRAP. CDR3 residues: CASGLEPGSYEQYF. In DNA form, the CDR3 reads TGTGCTAGTGGTTTGGAGCCAGGGTCCTACGAGCAGTACTTC.

The V gene is TRBV7-9, the J gene TRBJ2-5, with a tentative D call TRBD2 (5 bases). CDR1 is SEHNR, CDR2 FQNEAQ, per germline (reference sequence). CDR3 length equals 14 residues. Trimming stripped 5 bases from V and 4 bases from J, with 14 bases between. The CDR3 DNA is TGTGCCAGCAGCCCGACTAAGCGGCGAGAGACCCAGTACTTC. Its translation: CASSPTKRRETQYF.